This is a list of T cell receptor beta chains from one sample in a study of CD8+ T cells in alopecia areata. Some clones are missing from TCRdb's copy, which holds only in-frame ones; the method was immunoSEQ multiplex PCR. Of about 180,000 clones listed, about 51% are singletons. The input for sequencing was CD8+ T cells sorted from blood, taken around week 54, from a patient treated with tofacitinib. These receptors originate from a human donor with alopecia areata. Both conserved end residues are trimmed from each CDR3.

v_call,cdr3_length,cdr3_aa
TRBV30,11,AWSAGHSYEQY
TRBV29-1,9,SVHDTGELF
TRBV14,12,ASSQERWTGELF
TRBV5-1,14,ASSSTASSYNSPLH
TRBV7-2,11,ASSLWGLETQY
TRBV27,11,ASSLDSSYEQY
TRBV5-4,9,ASSEGQEQY
TRBV7-9,12,ASSFPGGGNGYT
TRBV18,13,ASSPRGWGSTEAF
TRBV4-3,14,ASSQDRDRVYNEQF
TRBV2,15,ASTTNGQGAGANVLT
TRBV27,9,ASASGTIQY
TRBV6-4,12,ASSYGTAQETQY
TRBV7-8,12,ASSTISWGEKLF
TRBV29-1,9,SVPEVNEQF
TRBV27,11,ASSLLGNQPQH
TRBV13,11,ASSSGENYEQY
TRBV7-2,12,ASSPGLLGTEAF
TRBV6-5,9,ASSTSAEQF
TRBV27,13,ASSLSSGWTSPLH
TRBV19,11,ASNGPDTGELF
TRBV7-3,12,ASSLGFGEETQY
TRBV29-1,12,SAVGLAGTGELF
TRBV7-2,13,ASSLEERPWGGYT
TRBV6-1,12,ASSARADNSPLH
TRBV4-3,14,ASSQVWLGQGVTQY
TRBV29-1,12,SVREGADTGELF
TRBV6-5,14,ASSFTSGPTGNTIY
TRBV27,12,ASSLGGPSYGYT
TRBV4-2,11,ASSQGVTREQY
TRBV30,12,AWSVGTGEDTQY
TRBV15,15,ATSELAGPVGTDTQY
TRBV6-5,11,ASSYLETYGYT
TRBV27,9,ASILGDTQY
TRBV13,13,ASSLGRSYGQPQH
TRBV27,13,ASSLWAGQQETQY
TRBV6-1,14,ASSGLSSGVHNEQF
TRBV7-9,12,ASSQIGTGEEAF
TRBV9,11,ASSAPYQETQY
TRBV4-1,13,ASSPGQGASYEQY
TRBV5-6,10,ASSPGILQAV
TRBV4-1,12,ASSQDVGDSEQF